This TCR beta chain was recovered during a study of T cell responses to AZD1222 COVID-19 vaccine. Notes on the study in general: Donors in the cohort were predominantly white British and more often female, and clonal diversity was possibly underestimated.

This clone was detected a few times. Its antigen is as yet unknown. This table comes from immunoSEQ multiplex PCR, and its TCRdb copy is limited to in-frame clones, with some not included. The repertoire has about 60,000 clones, around nine tenths of them found once; the top ten carry less than 8.5%. The CDR3 sequence is 15 residues long. The germline CDR1 and CDR2 sequences are SGHRS and YFSETQ. V lost 7 bases, J lost 10 bases, and 24 bases lay in between. This material consisted of peripheral blood, taken 28 days after the second AZD1222 dose. This TCR was sampled from an adult who received the AZD1222 COVID-19 vaccine. The chain is built from TRBV5-1 and TRBJ2-1; D is possibly TRBD2 (6 bases). The DNA for the CDR3 is TGCGCCAGCGACCAAGGGACGGGAGTCCCCGCAGAGCAGTTCTTC. The encoded protein is CASDQGTGVPAEQFF.